These 13 T cell receptor beta chains came from one sample sequenced in a study of cytomegalovirus exposure and HLA in healthy donors. The PCR made use of 60 Vbeta and 13 Jbeta primers. Repertoires were generated with immunoSEQ multiplex PCR, while TCRdb's copy carries only in-frame clones and drops some. Altogether over 95,000 clones are present, 70% to 85% being singletons, with the ten largest covering approximately 2.7%. Input material: PBMCs. The receptors derive from a woman between 18 and 30 years old in good health and CMV-seronegative.

The V and J genes are TRBV5-1 and TRBJ2-1; 8 nucleotides match TRBD2. The CDR3 is 11 residues long. Unmatched junction bases numbered 1, after V lost 4 bases and J lost 10 bases. CDR1 and CDR2 from the germline V gene are SGHRS and YFSETQ. For the CDR3, the DNA is TGCGCCAGCAGCCCTAGCGGGGAGCAGTTCTTC. Protein sequence: CASSPSGEQFF.

This sequence joins TRBV7-2 and TRBJ1-1; D gene ambiguous. The ends were cut back, 5 bases at V and 4 bases at J, with 20 bases in the middle. The CDR3 is made up of 16 amino acids. Germline loops: CDR1 SGHTA, CDR2 FQGNSA. CDR3 amino acids: CASSPTLDGGGTEAFF. The DNA of the CDR3 is TGTGCCAGCAGCCCGACGTTGGACGGAGGAGGCACTGAAGCTTTCTTT.

The rearrangement links TRBV14 to TRBJ2-1; 8 bases map to TRBD2. This CDR3 is 15 amino acids long. V was clipped by 3 bases and J by 7 bases; unmatched bases: 8. The germline gives CDR1 SGHDN, CDR2 FVKESK. CDR3 protein: CASSQSAGVANEQFF. CDR3 nucleotides: TGTGCCAGCAGCCAGTCAGCGGGAGTCGCAAATGAGCAGTTCTTC.

This clone was counted once. The rearrangement uses TRBV4-2 and TRBJ1-5; weak D call: TRBD1 (6 bases). Germline V gives CDR1 LGHNA, CDR2 YNFKEQ. Trimming took off 2 bases at V and 3 bases at J, with 11 bases between the two ends. This CDR3 region has 15 residues. CDR3 nucleotide sequence: TGTGCCAGCAGCCAATCCGGACAGATCAATCAGCCCCAGCATTTT. Translated, it gives CASSQSGQINQPQHF.

CDR3 nucleotide sequence: TGTGCCAGCAGCTTGGTGGCAGGTCCTAATGAAAAACTGTTTTTT. The encoded protein is CASSLVAGPNEKLFF. The chain links TRBV5-6 to TRBJ1-4; D gene ambiguous. Germline V gene lookup returns CDR1 SGHDT and CDR2 YYEEEE. The CDR3 extends over 15 amino acids. V gave up 0 bases and J gave up 3 bases, with 9 bases separating them.

This chain uses TRBV7-9 with TRBJ2-3; tentatively, D is TRBD2 (5 bases). Germline CDR1 is SEHNR and CDR2 is FQNEAQ (reference sequence). V was pared by 4 bases and J by 6 bases, with 8 bases between. The CDR3 is 12 residues long. The CDR3 coding sequence is TGTGCCAGCAGCTCGACGGGGGATACGCAGTATTTT. Translation: CASSSTGDTQYF. The full variable domain, its missing parts supplied by reference TRBV7-9 and TRBJ2-3, is DTGVSQNPRHKITKRGQNVTFRCDPISEHNRLYWYRQTLGQGPEFLTYFQNEAQLEKSRLLSDRFSAERPKGSFSTLEIQRTEQGDSAMYLCASSSTGDTQYFGPGTRLTVL.

The table lists this clone with a few counts. The V gene is TRBV6-4, the J gene TRBJ2-3; TRBD2 agrees at 7 bases. This CDR3 is 17 amino acids long. Unmatched junction bases numbered 6, after V lost 0 bases and J lost 0 bases. CDR1 and CDR2 from the germline V gene are MRHNA and SNTAGT. CDR3 protein: CASSDSPRTRSTDTQYF. CDR3 DNA: TGTGCCAGCAGTGACTCCCCCCGGACTAGGAGCACAGATACGCAGTATTTT.

The chain links TRBV28 to TRBJ2-7, with D unresolved. The CDR3 contains 13 residues. Trimming took off 2 bases at V and 0 bases at J, with 5 bases between the two ends. Germline loops: CDR1 MDHEN, CDR2 SYDVKM. CDR3 sequence (DNA): TGTGCCAGCAGTTTAGAGTCCTCCTACGAGCAGTACTTC. Translation gives CASSLESSYEQYF.

The chain links TRBV7-2 to TRBJ2-3; a weak D match, TRBD2 (6 bases). Trimming removed 4 bases at V and 6 bases at J, with 14 bases between. Germline V CDR1 and CDR2: SGHTA, FQGNSA. CDR3 length: 14 residues. In nucleotides, the CDR3 is TGTGCCAGCAGCTCAGCCGGGGGTCGTGATACGCAGTATTTT. Its translation: CASSSAGGRDTQYF.

The chain combines TRBV5-6 with TRBJ2-1, with D tentatively TRBD2 (6 bases). The V and J ends lost 2 bases and 8 bases respectively, with 26 bases between them. This CDR3 region has 18 residues. Germline loops: CDR1 SGHDT, CDR2 YYEEEE. CDR3 amino acids: CASSFLYVIAASRDEQFF. The CDR3 nucleotides read TGTGCCAGCAGCTTCCTCTACGTGATAGCGGCCTCTCGGGATGAGCAGTTCTTC.

This chain joins TRBV11-3 and TRBJ2-2; TRBD2 is a possible D gene (5 bases). Trimming removed 5 bases from V and 4 bases from J, with 14 bases in between. CDR1 is SGHNT and CDR2 is YENEEA in the germline V gene. The CDR3 contains 15 residues. The CDR3 bases are TGTGCCAGCAGCCCCGGGGATCCACCCACCGGGGAGCTGTTTTTT. This encodes CASSPGDPPTGELFF.

This clone has just a few counts. The chain uses TRBV6-5 and TRBJ1-1; no reliable D call. Trimming took off 2 bases at V and 1 base at J, with 8 bases between the two ends. Germline values: CDR1 MNHEY, CDR2 SVGAGI. The CDR3 is 14 residues long. The CDR3 here is CASSYSNRNTEAFF. As DNA, the CDR3 is TGTGCCAGCAGTTACAGTAATAGGAACACTGAAGCTTTCTTT.

This chain uses TRBV11-3 with TRBJ1-1; the D gene is possibly TRBD1 (6 bases). The germline gives CDR1 SGHNT, CDR2 YENEEA. This CDR3 has 13 amino acids. Trimming took off 0 bases at V and 9 bases at J, with 11 bases between the two ends. The CDR3 nucleotides are TGTGCCAGCAGCTTAGAGGTAGGACAGCAAGCTTTCTTT. Translated, it gives CASSLEVGQQAFF.